The rows below give T cell receptor beta chains drawn from one sample of a study of blood T cell repertoires in COVID-19. This table comes from immunoSEQ multiplex PCR, and its TCRdb copy is limited to in-frame clones, with some not included. The sample contains over 200,000 clones, roughly 91% of which appear only once. Sequenced input: peripheral blood. The receptors were gathered from a woman aged 40 to 49 who had recovered from COVID-19. The conserved cysteine and the conserved F or W are not part of the CDR3 here. A D gene is named only where the DNA matches it firmly. For some rows the clone size is stated as once, few or many, or as a class when expanded; others skip it.

v_call | d_call | clone_size | cdr3_aa
TRBV6-2/TRBV6-3 | NA | NA | ASSYALGAWEETQY
TRBV12-5 | TRBD1 | NA | ASGLGQGAADTQY
TRBV11-2 | TRBD2 | NA | ASSSISGGSYNEQF
TRBV23-1 | NA | NA | ASSHPPRGRRTEAF
TRBV6-2/TRBV6-3 | NA | NA | ASSYSIGQF
TRBV27 | TRBD1 | NA | ASRQNRGSNQPQH
TRBV7-9 | TRBD2 | NA | ASSGTSSYNEQF
TRBV5-1 | NA | NA | ASSLVGGLGETQY
TRBV19 | NA | NA | ASSIPGAFSGNTIY
TRBV11-1 | TRBD2 | NA | ASSKLAGGDYEQY
TRBV30 | NA | once | AWGPGDNEKLF
TRBV20-1 | NA | NA | SAQRAYEQY
TRBV7-2 | NA | NA | ASSLAGGGHQPQH
TRBV28 | TRBD1 | NA | ASSRWEQGYSEQY
TRBV30 | NA | NA | AWSGQVEMYETQY
TRBV27 | NA | NA | ASSFRSVTASTNEKLF
TRBV5-4 | NA | once | ASSRPGFAYNEQF
TRBV10-3 | TRBD1 | NA | AISEFPQGAYEQY
TRBV18 | TRBD1 | once | ASSPTQDRGKGAF
TRBV7-2 | NA | few | ASSLGSRSSYEQY
TRBV4-2 | NA | NA | ASSLRGGANEQF
TRBV5-5 | NA | NA | ASSLEWSPRAGELF
TRBV5-6 | NA | NA | ASSLSGGRSGNTIY
TRBV18 | TRBD2 | NA | ASSPGLAGAYEQY
TRBV5-1 | NA | NA | ASTSGFGEKLF
TRBV9 | NA | NA | AGGDGSTEAF
TRBV7-2 | NA | NA | ASSATWGSVSKNIQY
TRBV11-3 | TRBD1 | NA | ASSSGQGSGANVLT
TRBV27 | TRBD1 | NA | ASSSPFNRGFYGYT
TRBV6-5 | NA | NA | ASSYTTETGELF
TRBV11-3 | NA | NA | ASSLGRSGNEQF
TRBV7-3 | TRBD1 | NA | ASRYTGQGAEEQY
TRBV25-1 | NA | few | ASSGVGVKAYEQY
TRBV7-9 | NA | NA | ASSLAREEKLF
TRBV4-3 | NA | NA | ASSLGGVGELF
TRBV6-2/TRBV6-3 | NA | NA | ASSYGADITSNQPQH
TRBV9 | TRBD2 | NA | ASSEGGPSGRTYNEQF
TRBV19 | NA | NA | ASSMVAGLYNEQF
TRBV6-2/TRBV6-3 | NA | NA | ASSARRDSEQF
TRBV11-3 | TRBD1 | NA | ATDLTPGQGDTGELF
TRBV10-3 | NA | NA | AIGPGGGFGELF
TRBV11-2 | NA | NA | ASSPPPGQASYNEQF
TRBV6-5 | NA | NA | ASSYSTEVAGNTIY
TRBV19 | TRBD1 | NA | ASSLLIGTAGNTIY
TRBV29-1 | NA | NA | SAYREEGDEQF
TRBV18 | NA | NA | ASSPPNRAMNTEAF
TRBV2 | TRBD1 | NA | ASSVLTGDTGELF
TRBV11-3 | NA | NA | ASTPPQGTEAF